This note documents a single T cell receptor beta chain sequence. Its antigen is still unknown. These data come from a study of cytomegalovirus exposure and HLA in healthy donors. Study-level results: In a later analysis, TCR beta V- and J-gene trimming showed a link to a missense DCLRE1C variant. Later, an analysis showed that TCR beta chains associated with HLA were more clonally expanded than others that were equally common. The study labeled 150 to 200 TCR beta chains cytomegalovirus-associated.

The PCR contained 60 Vbeta and 13 Jbeta primers. In the source study's methods: In a later analysis, some 80 million unique TCR beta chains included roughly 11 million shared by two or more donors. The protocol was immunoSEQ multiplex PCR, while the TCRdb copy is restricted to in-frame clones and leaves out a portion. V and J calls and clone size are given by that table; D and trimming were obtained from the DNA. The sample shows about 130,000 clones, about 80% of them seen only once. V trimming: 3 bases; J trimming: 4 bases; junction bases outside the gene matches: 14. The CDR3 consists of 18 residues. Germline lookup yields CDR1 SGHNT and CDR2 YYREEE (reference sequence).

Sequencing was carried out using PBMCs. This sequence was found in a man between 35 and 55 years old in good health and CMV-seronegative. V is TRBV5-4 and J is TRBJ2-1; 9 nucleotides agree with TRBD2. The CDR3 nucleotides are TGTGCCAGCAGCTCTAAGCGGGGGGACCTTCAGGGGTACAATGAGCAGTTCTTC. Translating it yields CASSSKRGDLQGYNEQFF.